This T cell receptor (beta chain) comes out of a study of control samples from healthy donors and cancer patients. Trimming shortened V by 7 bases and J by 8 bases, and 14 bases separated the two germline ends. This CDR3 has 12 residues. Germline assignment: CDR1 WSHSY and CDR2 SAAADI. Sequenced by immunoSEQ multiplex PCR; TCRdb stores in-frame clones only, minus some. The table shows 95,000 to 150,000 clones, with 80% to 90% occurring only once. Sequences were obtained from blood. The TCR comes from a man aged 45-65 years in good health. This chain connects TRBV10-2 to TRBJ1-2; D is possibly TRBD1 (6 bases). This CDR3 is CASTTGVLGYTF. CDR3 nucleotide sequence: TGCGCCAGCACGACAGGAGTGCTCGGCTACACCTTC.